This T cell receptor beta chain appears in the sequencing data of a study of blood T cell repertoires in COVID-19 (dated by TCRdb to 2019 to 2021). General notes on the study: Samples covering the acute and convalescent phases of COVID-19 were provided by collaborators in the United States, Italy and Spain. A freely available public database, intended as a resource for researchers studying the immune response to SARS-CoV-2, is where the repertoires were released. Where available, HLA class I and class II types were obtained from metadata supplied by the sample provider rather than from assay-based typing. Nearly every sample came with metadata listing a de-identified subject ID, COVID-19 status, age in years and sex. The samples were drawn from two sources: the first 160 participants of the ongoing ImmuneRACE study, and about 1,300 subjects contributed by 6 global collaborators. Deeply sampled blood TCRbeta repertoires from subjects exposed to, actively infected with, or recovered from COVID-19 were included in the dataset. The material from the prospective study consisted of cDNA or gDNA derived from T cells, B-cell-depleted T cells, or PBMCs. Findings and caveats that apply to the study as a whole: The quantity of clinical and demographic metadata differed by source and by participant and was supplied without curation.

As for this clone: The specificity of this receptor is unknown. Per-nucleotide qualities are absent, and no much larger clonotype sits a single base away.

The immunoSEQ Assay, a bias-controlled multiplex PCR, was used to amplify TCRbeta CDR3 regions from genomic DNA. Concerning the study's data processing: The number of nucleated cells in each sample was estimated from the amplification of reference gene primers within the assay. To quantify the absolute abundance of each unique TCRbeta CDR3 rearrangement, sequence reads were collapsed and filtered. For each sample, productive Simpson clonality was calculated as the square root of Simpson's diversity index across productive rearrangements. Entries here come from immuneACCESS through TCRdb and include only in-frame sequences with V and J called. Some clones fail to appear in such tables; in the studies checked, an unresolved V gene covers under half of the shortfall, and the cause of the remainder is unknown. The DNA gave D and trimming, while V, J and clone size come from that table. This sample holds around 150,000 clones; 70% to 90% were observed only once. The leading ten clones occupy around 3.5% of the sample.

The CDR3 spans 17 residues, from the cysteine through the phenylalanine. The entry retains the CDR3 DNA only, 51 bases that are in frame from base 1. V is pared back by 0 bases and J by 6 bases, with 17 bases lying between the germline termini. The germline V gene sets CDR1 to SGHDN and CDR2 to FVKESK. The collaborating institutions used their own protocols to collect whole blood in K2EDTA tubes. Collaborator samples were shipped for TCRbeta analysis as frozen whole blood, isolated PBMCs, or DNA extracted from either sample type. The chain was built from TRBV14 and TRBJ2-2; the D gene is not confidently resolved. Material: peripheral blood. The source is a man in his 70s with acute or convalescent COVID-19. The CDR3 here reads CASSQDRLVAIPGELFF. The nucleotides read TGTGCCAGCAGCCAAGATCGCCTAGTGGCTATCCCCGGGGAGCTGTTTTTT. The full variable domain, completed from the reference TRBV14 and TRBJ2-2 proteins outside the CDR3, reads EAGVTQFPSHSVIEKGQTVTLRCDPISGHDNLYWYRRVMGKEIKFLLHFVKESKQDESGMPNNRFLAERTGGTYSTLKVQPAELEDSGVYFCASSQDRLVAIPGELFFGEGSRLTVL.